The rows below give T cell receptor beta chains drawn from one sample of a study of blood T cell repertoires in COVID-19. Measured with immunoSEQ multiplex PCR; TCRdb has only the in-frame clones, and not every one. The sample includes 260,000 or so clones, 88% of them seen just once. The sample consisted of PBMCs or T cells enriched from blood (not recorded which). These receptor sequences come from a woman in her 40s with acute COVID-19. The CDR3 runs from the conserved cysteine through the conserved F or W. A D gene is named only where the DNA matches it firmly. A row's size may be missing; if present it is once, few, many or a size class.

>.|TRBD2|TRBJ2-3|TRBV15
CATSRESAGVRYIGQYF
TGTGCCACCAGCAGAGAATCGGCGGGAGTCAGGTATATCGGGCAGTATTTT
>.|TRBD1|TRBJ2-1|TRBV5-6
CASSIGTDRSSSYNEQFF
TGTGCCAGCAGCATAGGGACAGATAGGTCGAGCTCCTACAATGAGCAGTTCTTC
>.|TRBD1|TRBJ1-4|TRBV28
CASSLGTATNEKLFF
TGTGCCAGCAGTTTGGGGACAGCAACTAATGAAAAACTGTTTTTT
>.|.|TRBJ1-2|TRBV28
CASSLKIGGSPLNYGYTF
TGTGCCAGCAGTTTAAAGATCGGAGGGTCCCCCCTTAACTATGGCTACACCTTC
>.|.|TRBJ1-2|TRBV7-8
CASSVDSRAIPNYGYTF
TGTGCCAGCAGCGTCGACAGTCGGGCAATTCCTAACTATGGCTACACCTTC
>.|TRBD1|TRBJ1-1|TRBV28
CASSLGTANTEAFF
TGTGCCAGCAGTTTGGGGACAGCCAACACTGAAGCTTTCTTT
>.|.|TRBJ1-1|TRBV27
CASSGGGTEAFF
TGTGCCAGCTCTGGGGGGGGCACTGAAGCTTTCTTT
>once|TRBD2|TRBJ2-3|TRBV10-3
CAIQEELAGGADTQYF
TGTGCCATCCAAGAAGAACTAGCGGGAGGGGCCGATACGCAGTATTTT
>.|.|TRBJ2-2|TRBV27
CASSLSGNTGELFF
TGTGCCAGCAGTTTGAGCGGAAACACCGGGGAGCTGTTTTTT
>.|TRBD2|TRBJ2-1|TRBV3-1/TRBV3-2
CASSQDSSGGVQFF
TGTGCCAGCAGCCAAGATAGCTCGGGAGGGGTGCAGTTCTTC
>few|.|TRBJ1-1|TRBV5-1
CASSLETQGFTEAFF
TGCGCCAGCAGCTTGGAGACGCAGGGGTTCACTGAAGCTTTCTTT
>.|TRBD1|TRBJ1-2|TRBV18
CASSSGQVGYGYTF
TGTGCCAGCTCGTCAGGACAGGTGGGCTATGGCTACACCTTC
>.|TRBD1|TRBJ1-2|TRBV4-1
CASSQGQGVQYGYTF
TGCGCCAGCAGCCAAGGACAGGGCGTACAGTATGGCTACACCTTC
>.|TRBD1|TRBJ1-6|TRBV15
CATSQDRGYSPLHF
TGTGCCACCAGCCAAGACAGGGGGTATTCACCCCTCCACTTT
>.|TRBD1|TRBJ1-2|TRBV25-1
CASSHGQGARGYTF
TGTGCCAGCAGTCACGGACAGGGGGCCCGCGGCTACACCTTC
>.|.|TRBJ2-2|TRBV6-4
CASSGVPNTGELFF
TGTGCCAGCAGTGGAGTGCCTAACACCGGGGAGCTGTTTTTT
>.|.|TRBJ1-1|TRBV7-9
CASSLVGAGRNTEAFF
TGTGCCAGCAGCTTAGTCGGGGCGGGGAGGAACACTGAAGCTTTCTTT
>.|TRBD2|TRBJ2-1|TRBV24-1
CATSEPGLAGGGSYNEQFF
TGTGCCACCAGTGAGCCGGGACTAGCGGGAGGTGGTTCCTACAATGAGCAGTTCTTC
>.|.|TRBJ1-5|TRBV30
CAWESGGNQPQHF
TGTGCCTGGGAAAGCGGGGGGAATCAGCCCCAGCATTTT
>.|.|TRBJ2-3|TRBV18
CASSVGANTDTQYF
TGTGCCAGCTCAGTGGGCGCGAACACAGATACGCAGTATTTT
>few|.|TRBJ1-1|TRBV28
CASTERGTEAFF
TGTGCCAGCACCGAGCGGGGAACTGAAGCTTTCTTT
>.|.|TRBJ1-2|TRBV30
CAWTLLSAGYTF
TGTGCCTGGACCCTCCTAAGCGCGGGCTACACCTTC
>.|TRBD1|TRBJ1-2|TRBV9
CASGDRDYGYTF
TGTGCCAGCGGTGACAGGGACTATGGCTACACCTTC
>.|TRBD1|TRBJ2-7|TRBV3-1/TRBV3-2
CASTRGTGRYEQYF
TGTGCCAGCACCCGAGGGACAGGGCGGTACGAGCAGTACTTC
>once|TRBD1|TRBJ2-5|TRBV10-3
CAISGADRGRRETQYF
TGTGCCATCAGTGGCGCCGACAGGGGGCGCAGGGAGACCCAGTACTTC
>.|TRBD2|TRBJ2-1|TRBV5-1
CASSSGLAGYYNEQFF
TGCGCCAGCAGCTCGGGACTAGCGGGATACTACAATGAGCAGTTCTTC
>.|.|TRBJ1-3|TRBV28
CASSSPAHSGNTIYF
TGTGCCAGCAGTAGCCCCGCGCACTCTGGAAACACCATATATTTT
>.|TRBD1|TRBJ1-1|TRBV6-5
CASRDGGQGSAEAFF
TGTGCCAGCAGAGACGGAGGACAGGGTTCGGCTGAAGCTTTCTTT
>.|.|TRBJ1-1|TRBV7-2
CASSLDTANTEAFF
TGTGCCAGCAGCTTAGACACAGCGAACACTGAAGCTTTCTTT
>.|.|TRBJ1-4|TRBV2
CASTLQGGTNEKLFF
TGTGCCAGCACGCTTCAAGGGGGAACTAATGAAAAACTGTTTTTT
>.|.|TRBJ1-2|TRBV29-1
CSVWTEPANYGYTF
TGCAGCGTATGGACAGAACCCGCTAACTATGGCTACACCTTC
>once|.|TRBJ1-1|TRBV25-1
CASSAFTEAFF
TGTGCCAGCAGTGCTTTCACTGAAGCTTTCTTT
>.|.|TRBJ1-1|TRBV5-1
CASSLFSGNTEAFF
TGCGCCAGCAGCTTATTCTCAGGGAACACTGAAGCTTTCTTT
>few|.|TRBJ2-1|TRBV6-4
CASSDSSGPNQQFF
TGTGCCAGCAGTGACTCTAGCGGCCCCAACCAGCAGTTCTTC
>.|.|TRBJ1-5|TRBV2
CASSQDGVGNQPQHF
TGTGCCAGCAGTCAAGACGGAGTCGGAAATCAGCCCCAGCATTTT
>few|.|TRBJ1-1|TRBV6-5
CASSYSISGLNTEAFF
TGTGCCAGCAGTTACTCGATTTCAGGGTTGAACACTGAAGCTTTCTTT
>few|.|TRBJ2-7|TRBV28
CASRGLGQGSYEQYF
TGTGCCAGCAGGGGGTTAGGGCAGGGCTCCTACGAGCAGTACTTC
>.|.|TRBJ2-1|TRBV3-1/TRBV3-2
CASSPLRFGEQFF
TGTGCCAGCAGCCCCCTGAGGTTCGGTGAGCAGTTCTTC
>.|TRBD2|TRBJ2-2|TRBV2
CASRASGSMGELFF
TGTGCCAGCAGGGCCAGCGGGAGTATGGGGGAGCTGTTTTTT
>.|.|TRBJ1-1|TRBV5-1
CASSLARTAKLQAFF
TGCGCCAGCAGCTTGGCTAGGACAGCTAAGCTCCAAGCTTTCTTT
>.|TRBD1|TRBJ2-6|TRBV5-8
CASSSGTRDRYTGANVLTF
TGTGCCAGCAGCTCGGGTACCCGGGACAGGTATACTGGGGCCAACGTCCTGACTTTC
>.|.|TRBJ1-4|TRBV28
CASSLGGGRLFF
TGTGCCAGCAGTCTTGGGGGCGGCCGGTTGTTTTTT
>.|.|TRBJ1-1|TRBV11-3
CASSGQNTEAFF
TGTGCCAGCAGCGGACAGAACACTGAAGCTTTCTTT
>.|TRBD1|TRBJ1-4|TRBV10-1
CASSRDRGPNEKLFF
TGCGCCAGCAGCCGGGACAGGGGCCCTAATGAAAAACTGTTTTTT
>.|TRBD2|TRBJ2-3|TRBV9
CASSESGTSTDTQYF
TGTGCCAGCAGCGAGAGCGGGACTAGCACAGATACGCAGTATTTT
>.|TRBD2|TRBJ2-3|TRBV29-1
CSVEYSGSVPDTQYF
TGCAGCGTTGAATATAGCGGGAGTGTTCCAGATACGCAGTATTTT
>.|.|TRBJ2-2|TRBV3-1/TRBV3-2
CASSPPYALVTGELFF
TGTGCCAGCAGCCCCCCGTATGCCCTAGTCACCGGGGAGCTGTTTTTT
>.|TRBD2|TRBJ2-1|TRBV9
CASSVGSGRANNEQFF
TGTGCCAGCAGCGTAGGAAGCGGGAGGGCCAACAATGAGCAGTTCTTC
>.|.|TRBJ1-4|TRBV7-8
CASSLSREGDEKLFF
TGTGCCAGCAGCTTATCCAGGGAGGGGGACGAAAAACTGTTTTTT
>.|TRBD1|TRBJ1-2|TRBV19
CASRSGQGNYGYTF
TGTGCCAGCCGATCGGGACAGGGGAACTATGGCTACACCTTC
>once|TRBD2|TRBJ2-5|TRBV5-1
CASTLVPGLAGEETQYF
TGCGCCAGCACCTTGGTACCGGGACTAGCGGGAGAGGAGACCCAGTACTTC